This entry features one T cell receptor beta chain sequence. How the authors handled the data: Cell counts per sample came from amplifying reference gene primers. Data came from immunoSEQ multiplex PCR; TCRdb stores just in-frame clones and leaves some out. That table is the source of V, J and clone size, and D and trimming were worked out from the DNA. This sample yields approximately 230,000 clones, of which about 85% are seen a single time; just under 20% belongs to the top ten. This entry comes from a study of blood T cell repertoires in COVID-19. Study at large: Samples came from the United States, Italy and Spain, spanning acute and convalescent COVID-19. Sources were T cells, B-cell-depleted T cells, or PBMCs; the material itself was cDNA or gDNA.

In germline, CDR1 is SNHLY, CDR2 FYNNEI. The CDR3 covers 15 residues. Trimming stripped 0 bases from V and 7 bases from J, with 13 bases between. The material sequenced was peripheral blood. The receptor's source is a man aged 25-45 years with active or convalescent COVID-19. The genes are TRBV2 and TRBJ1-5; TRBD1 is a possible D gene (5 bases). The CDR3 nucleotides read TGTGCCAGCAGTGAAGCCGGAGGGGATCGGCAGCCCCAGCATTTT. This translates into CASSEAGGDRQPQHF. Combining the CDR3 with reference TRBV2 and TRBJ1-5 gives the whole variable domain EPEVTQTPSHQVTQMGQEVILRCVPISNHLYFYWYRQILGQKVEFLVSFYNNEISEKSEIFDDQFSVERPDGSNFTLKIRSTKLEDSAMYFCASSEAGGDRQPQHFGDGTRLSIL.